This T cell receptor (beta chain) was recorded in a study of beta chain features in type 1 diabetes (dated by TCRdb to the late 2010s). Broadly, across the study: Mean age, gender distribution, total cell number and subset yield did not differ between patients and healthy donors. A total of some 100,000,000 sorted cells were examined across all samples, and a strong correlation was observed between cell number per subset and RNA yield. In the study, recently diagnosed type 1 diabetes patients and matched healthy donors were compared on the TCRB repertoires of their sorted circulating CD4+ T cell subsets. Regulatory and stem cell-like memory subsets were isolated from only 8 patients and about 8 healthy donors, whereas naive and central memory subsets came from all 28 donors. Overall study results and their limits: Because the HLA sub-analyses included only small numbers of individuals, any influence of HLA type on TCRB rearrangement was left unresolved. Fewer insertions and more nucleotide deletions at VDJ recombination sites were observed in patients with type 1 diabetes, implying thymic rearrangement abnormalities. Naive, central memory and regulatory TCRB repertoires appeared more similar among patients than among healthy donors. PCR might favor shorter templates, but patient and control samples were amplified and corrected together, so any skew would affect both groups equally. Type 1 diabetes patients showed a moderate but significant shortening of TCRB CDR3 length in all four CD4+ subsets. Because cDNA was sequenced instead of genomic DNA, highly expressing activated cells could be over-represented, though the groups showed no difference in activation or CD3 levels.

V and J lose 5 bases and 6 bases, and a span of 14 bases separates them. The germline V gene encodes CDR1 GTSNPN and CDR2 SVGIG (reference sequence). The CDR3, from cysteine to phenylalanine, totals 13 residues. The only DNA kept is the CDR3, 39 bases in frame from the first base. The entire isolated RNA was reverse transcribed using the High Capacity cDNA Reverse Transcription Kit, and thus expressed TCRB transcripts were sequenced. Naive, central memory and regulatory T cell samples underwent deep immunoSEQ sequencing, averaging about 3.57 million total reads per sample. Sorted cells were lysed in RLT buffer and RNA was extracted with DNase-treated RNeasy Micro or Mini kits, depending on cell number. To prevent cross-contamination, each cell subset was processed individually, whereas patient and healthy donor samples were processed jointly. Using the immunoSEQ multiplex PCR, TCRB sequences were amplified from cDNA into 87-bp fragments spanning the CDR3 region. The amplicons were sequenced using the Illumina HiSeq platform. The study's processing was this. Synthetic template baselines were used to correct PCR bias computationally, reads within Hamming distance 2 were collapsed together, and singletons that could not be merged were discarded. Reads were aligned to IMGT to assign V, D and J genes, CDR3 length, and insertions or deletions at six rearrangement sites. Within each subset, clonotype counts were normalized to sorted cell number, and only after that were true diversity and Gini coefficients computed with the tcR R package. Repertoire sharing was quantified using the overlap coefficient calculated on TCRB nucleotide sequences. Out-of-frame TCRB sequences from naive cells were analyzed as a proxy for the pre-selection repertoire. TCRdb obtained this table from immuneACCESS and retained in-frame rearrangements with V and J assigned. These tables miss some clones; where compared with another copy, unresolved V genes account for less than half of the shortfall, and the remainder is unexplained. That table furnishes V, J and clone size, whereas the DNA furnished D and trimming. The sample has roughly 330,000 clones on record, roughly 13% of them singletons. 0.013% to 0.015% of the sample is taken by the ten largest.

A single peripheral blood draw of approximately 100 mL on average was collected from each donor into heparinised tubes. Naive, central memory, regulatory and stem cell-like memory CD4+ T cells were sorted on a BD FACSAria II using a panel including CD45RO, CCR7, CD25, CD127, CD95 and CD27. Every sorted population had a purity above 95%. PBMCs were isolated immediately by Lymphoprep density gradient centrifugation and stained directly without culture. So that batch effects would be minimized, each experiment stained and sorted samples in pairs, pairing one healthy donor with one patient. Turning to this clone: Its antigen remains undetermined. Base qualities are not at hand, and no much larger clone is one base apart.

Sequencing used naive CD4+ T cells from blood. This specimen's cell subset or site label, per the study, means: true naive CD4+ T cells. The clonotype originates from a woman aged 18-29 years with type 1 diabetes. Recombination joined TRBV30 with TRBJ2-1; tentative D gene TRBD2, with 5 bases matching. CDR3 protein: CAWRGGWFNEQFF. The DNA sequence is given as TGTGCCTGGCGGGGTGGCTGGTTCAATGAGCAGTTCTTC.